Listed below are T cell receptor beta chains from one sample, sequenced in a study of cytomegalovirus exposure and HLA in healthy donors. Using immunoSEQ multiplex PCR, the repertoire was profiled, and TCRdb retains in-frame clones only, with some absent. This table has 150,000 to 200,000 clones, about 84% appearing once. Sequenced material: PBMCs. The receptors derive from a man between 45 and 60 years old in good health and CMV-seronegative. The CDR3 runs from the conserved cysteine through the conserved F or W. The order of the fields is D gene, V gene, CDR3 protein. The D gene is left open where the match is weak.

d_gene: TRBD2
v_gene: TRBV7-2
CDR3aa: CASSLDPSGAYEQYF

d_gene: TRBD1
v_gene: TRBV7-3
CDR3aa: CASKGTGTGNIGELFF

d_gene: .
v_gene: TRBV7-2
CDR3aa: CASSLAISSGSEQFF

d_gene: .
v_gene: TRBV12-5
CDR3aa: CASGLLAPSSYEQYF

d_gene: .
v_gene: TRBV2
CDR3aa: CASSQRGANTGELFF

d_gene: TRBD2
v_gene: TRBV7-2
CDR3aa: CASSLQRGGLTSYNEQFF

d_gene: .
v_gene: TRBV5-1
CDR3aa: CASNLGRGNSPLHF

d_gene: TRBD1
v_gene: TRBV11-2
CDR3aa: CASSTDRGYEQYF

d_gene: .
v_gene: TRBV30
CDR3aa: CAWSPGYGYTF

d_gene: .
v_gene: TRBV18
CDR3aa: CASSPGGSYEQYF

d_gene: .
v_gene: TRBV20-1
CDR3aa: CSARSYNEQFF

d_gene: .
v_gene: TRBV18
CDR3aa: CASSPSPDSSYNEQFF

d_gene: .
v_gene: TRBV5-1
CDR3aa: CASTTTGLNTQYF

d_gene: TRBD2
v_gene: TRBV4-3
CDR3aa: CASSQSSGNQETQYF

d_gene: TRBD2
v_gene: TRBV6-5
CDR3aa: CASRTSGVSSEQYF

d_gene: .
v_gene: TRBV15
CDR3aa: CATSRVIREAYGYTF

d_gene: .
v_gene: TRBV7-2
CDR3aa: CASSLGALRVKETQYF

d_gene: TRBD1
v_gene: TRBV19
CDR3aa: CASSIGDRGIGELFF

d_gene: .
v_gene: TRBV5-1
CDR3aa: CASSFIGSNTEAFF

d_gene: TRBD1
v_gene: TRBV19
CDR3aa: CASSIPGQGHYEQYF